The rows below give T cell receptor beta chains drawn from one sample of a study of immune heterogeneity within non-small cell lung tumors. TCRdb reanalysed the multiplex PCR reads using MiXCR and keeps one entry per CDR3 protein. The sample holds fewer than 25,000 distinct CDR3 sequences, 25% to 30% seen once. The sequencing input was lung tumor tissue. The receptors here all came from a middle-aged man with non-small cell lung cancer. CDR3s include the opening cysteine and the closing phenylalanine or tryptophan. D genes are given only for firm matches. Size is omitted from some rows. Given values are once, few, many or a class for expanded clones.

V gene	D gene	clone size	J gene	CDR3 protein	CDR3 DNA
TRBV6-5	TRBD1	many	TRBJ1-2	CASSYSGTANYGYTF	TGTGCCAGCAGTTACTCCGGGACAGCTAACTATGGCTACACCTTC
TRBV6-1	-	few	TRBJ1-6	CASSESLSYNSPLHF	TGTGCCAGCAGTGAATCGCTCTCCTATAATTCACCCCTCCACTTT
TRBV6-1	TRBD1	few	TRBJ1-2	CASSEIAGDTGGRETYGYTF	TGTGCCAGCAGTGAAATCGCTGGTGACACAGGGGGCAGAGAAACCTATGGCTACACCTTC
TRBV6-5	TRBD1	medium-sized	TRBJ2-7	CASSYSGTGGSYEQYF	TGTGCCAGCAGTTACTCAGGGACAGGGGGCTCCTACGAGCAGTACTTC
TRBV19	-	few	TRBJ2-3	CASSPEGRDTQYF	TGTGCCAGTAGTCCGGAGGGAAGAGATACGCAGTATTTT
TRBV30	TRBD1	-	TRBJ2-3	CAWSTGGAIRDTQYF	TGTGCCTGGAGTACAGGGGGCGCGATTAGAGATACGCAGTATTTT
TRBV14	-	few	TRBJ1-2	CASSQEGAYGYTF	TGTGCCAGCAGCCAAGAGGGGGCCTATGGCTACACCTTC
TRBV3-1	-	medium-sized	TRBJ1-2	CASKPWRDLTDYGYTF	TGTGCCAGCAAGCCATGGCGGGACTTAACGGACTATGGCTACACCTTC
TRBV20-1	-	many	TRBJ1-2	CSAYNGVGYTF	TGCAGTGCTTACAACGGGGTAGGCTACACCTTC
TRBV20-1	TRBD2	-	TRBJ2-1	CSAGLAGHSSYNEQFF	TGCAGTGCCGGACTAGCGGGACACAGCTCCTACAATGAGCAGTTCTTC
TRBV6-1	-	many	TRBJ2-7	CASSPRRAAYEQYF	TGTGCCAGCAGTCCCCGCAGGGCTGCCTACGAGCAGTACTTC
TRBV6-5	-	-	TRBJ1-4	CASSYSGGNEKLFF	TGTGCCAGCAGTTACTCGGGTGGGAATGAAAAACTGTTTTTT
TRBV11-3	TRBD2	medium-sized	TRBJ2-7	CASSPGLAGLYEQYF	TGTGCCAGCAGCCCGGGACTAGCGGGACTATACGAGCAGTACTTC
TRBV6-2/TRBV6-3	-	many	TRBJ2-1	CASSPREHEQFF	TGTGCCAGCAGCCCGAGGGAGCATGAGCAGTTCTTC
TRBV6-2/TRBV6-3	TRBD1	many	TRBJ1-5	CASSYVLDRGLQPQHF	TGTGCCAGCAGTTATGTTCTTGACAGGGGGCTTCAGCCCCAGCATTTT
TRBV6-6	TRBD1	-	TRBJ1-4	CASSYSGQSEKLFF	TGTGCCAGCAGTTACTCGGGACAGAGTGAAAAACTGTTTTTT
TRBV4-1	-	-	TRBJ2-5	CASSQGDRYQETQYF	TGCGCCAGCAGCCAAGGCGACAGATACCAAGAGACCCAGTACTTC
TRBV7-2	-	few	TRBJ2-7	CASSLEVQGAGSSYEQYF	TGTGCCAGCAGCTTAGAAGTCCAGGGAGCTGGCAGCTCCTACGAGCAGTACTTC
TRBV3-1	-	-	TRBJ2-7	CASSQVATGRGEQYF	TGTGCCAGCAGCCAAGTGGCGACAGGGAGGGGCGAGCAGTACTTC
TRBV6-1	-	few	TRBJ1-5	CASSKGNQPQHF	TGTGCCAGCAGTAAGGGGAATCAGCCCCAGCATTTT
TRBV7-2	-	few	TRBJ1-1	CASSIVVTEAFF	TGTGCCAGCAGCATAGTTGTCACTGAAGCTTTCTTT
TRBV28	-	many	TRBJ2-3	CASSSTGTFADTQYF	TGTGCCAGCAGTTCAACCGGGACTTTTGCAGATACGCAGTATTTT
TRBV19	TRBD1	-	TRBJ2-7	CASSNTDRTYEQCF	TGTGCCAGTAGCAACACGGACAGGACCTACGAGCAGTGCTTC
TRBV2	-	medium-sized	TRBJ2-7	CASNSLQREQYF	TGTGCCAGCAATTCGTTACAGCGCGAGCAGTACTTC
TRBV30	TRBD2	few	TRBJ2-3	CAWKTSGTDTQYF	TGTGCCTGGAAGACTAGCGGCACAGATACGCAGTATTTT
TRBV7-9	TRBD2	-	TRBJ2-3	CASSPRGRSTSGSTDTQYF	TGTGCCAGCAGCCCACGAGGCCGGTCCACTAGCGGGAGCACAGATACGCAGTATTTT
TRBV6-1	-	many	TRBJ2-3	CASTLYVGTTDTQYF	TGTGCCAGCACCCTATATGTGGGAACCACAGATACGCAGTATTTT
TRBV11-3	-	-	TRBJ2-2	CASSLDGWRSQEENTGELFF	TGTGCCAGCAGCTTAGATGGTTGGAGGAGCCAGGAGGAGAACACCGGGGAGCTGTTTTTT